This T cell receptor (beta chain) stems from a study of shared clonotypes between healthy human individuals (dated by TCRdb to about 2020). Study-wide context: Three men and a couple of women, aged 18 to 49 years, made up the cohort. Per donor, three plates each were used for CD4 naive and CD4 memory, two for CD8 naive, and one for CD8 memory. To estimate repertoire size and how much clonotypes are shared between individuals, the study performed deep sequencing of blood TCR repertoires from roughly five healthy adults. Libraries were prepared and TCR repertoires were sequenced by different laboratories using diverse techniques, in order to increase sequencing depth and limit assay-specific biases. Per donor, leukapheresis produced somewhere between about 0.9 and 10 billion PBMCs. General study outcomes and caveats: Pairwise subsampling led to the expectation that sequencing depth would affect the degree of clonotype sharing among donors. Compared with non-shared clonotypes, clonotypes shared by all four sorted-subset donors had higher generation probabilities. When four donors were compared, the shared fraction of clonotypes was around 5% for naive CD4, about 4% for naive CD8, 2% to 2.5% for memory CD4, and 0.35% to 0.4% for memory CD8. Incomplete sequencing was indicated by rarefaction of sorted-subset datasets, despite the large sequencing depth. Larger estimated clonotype richness was generally found for naive subsets than for memory subsets. Sampling was restricted to blood, and TCR repertoires in tissue are likely to differ from TCR repertoires in blood. The genetic and exposure-history diversity represented was limited by the small number of donors.

Spanning cysteine to phenylalanine, the CDR3 consists of 14 amino acids. Only the CDR3 part of the read is kept: 42 bases, read in frame from the first base. The germline V gene (reference sequence) supplies CDR1 LNHDA and CDR2 SQIVND. The germline V end is reduced by 6 bases and the J end by 9 bases; junction bases left unmatched: 11. Worth noting for this clone: It has no known antigen specificity. Base quality data are lacking; no much larger clone is found one base away.

Using the deep immunoSEQ assay, TCR CDR3 regions were amplified from genomic DNA by multiplex PCR. Genomic DNA extracted from each cell subset was distributed evenly over all wells of several immunoSEQ 96-well plates, and each plate served as one replicate. For sorted subsets, each replicate PCR was loaded with about 0.2 ug genomic DNA, equivalent to roughly 30,000 T cell genomes. Purified libraries were measured with a Qubit 3.0 fluorometer, size-checked on a Bioanalyzer 2100, and measured again with the KAPA Library Quantification kit. Each immunoSEQ 96-well plate was sequenced on its own single-read 150-cycle Illumina NextSeq 550 flow cell. From the authors' description of their analysis: Because the immunoSEQ output held only junctional sequences and lacked quality scores, the filtering could not match the filtering applied to full-length reads. Sequences were annotated with PyIR, a Python wrapper for IgBLAST v1.9, using IMGT germline references to assign V/J genes and CDR3. Reads with weak V/J assignments (E-value above 1e-6), missing CDR3, stop codons, out-of-frame junctions, or ambiguous translated residues were removed. V3J clonotypes were defined as sequences sharing an identical inferred V gene, J gene, and CDR3 amino acid sequence. Percentage overlap between repertoires was calculated by dividing the number of shared unique clonotypes by the size of the smaller repertoire. Richness of each repertoire was evaluated using RTK rarefaction, the Chao1 estimator, and Recon v2.1 estimates of unobserved clonotypes. For all TCRbeta clonotypes obtained by the gDNA method from several donors, generation probabilities were computed with OLGA. TCRdb's version of the immuneACCESS table is confined to in-frame rearrangements and falls short of the full clone set. An unresolved V gene accounts for under half of the shortfall where checked; the remainder is of unknown origin. V, J and clone size are those of that table, while D and trimming were read from the DNA. The sample table shows about 2 million clones, and roughly 95% are seen once. The ten largest clones represent roughly 0.13% of the sample.

Healthy HIV-negative adults with no recently reported acute infections or vaccinations were included as donors. All donors were Caucasian adults living in Nashville, Tennessee, USA. Magnetic negative selection was used to enrich CD4+ T cells, after which naive cells were positively selected on CD45RA and the negative fraction became the memory subset. Blood was obtained by leukapheresis, after which PBMCs were separated by Ficoll-Histopaque density gradient centrifugation and cryopreserved in liquid nitrogen vapor phase. Analytical flow cytometry was used to check the purity and quantity of each magnetically sorted T cell population. Each sorted fraction had its genomic DNA isolated and then quantified by UV absorbance on a Nanodrop 2000c.

Sequencing input: naive CD4+ T cells sorted from blood. The meaning of the sample's cell subset or site label: CD45RA+ positively selected. The origin of this receptor is a man between 18 and 35 years old in good health. The chain employs TRBV19 and TRBJ2-1; 7 middle bases align to TRBD1. The nucleotide sequence is given as TGTGCCAGTAGCAATCGACAGGGCGCGGGTGAGCAGTTCTTC. It specifies CASSNRQGAGEQFF.